The 3 T cell receptor beta chains given below trace back to one sample, sequenced in a study of blood T cell repertoires in COVID-19. TCRdb's table, derived via immunoSEQ multiplex PCR, lists solely in-frame clones and lacks some. The data hold some 190,000 clones, with about 85% observed a single time. The specimen was peripheral blood. Every receptor here comes from a human donor in a cohort sampled during active COVID-19.

In this sample, this clone turned up once. The chain has TRBV14 and TRBJ2-5; D is perhaps TRBD2 (5 bases). The germline CDR1 and CDR2 sequences are SGHDN and FVKESK. The CDR3 contains 13 residues. V was trimmed by 4 bases and J by 4 bases, leaving 10 bases between them. The CDR3 region is CASSPLRAETQYF. In DNA form, the CDR3 reads TGTGCCAGCAGCCCCCTGAGGGCAGAGACCCAGTACTTC.

The J gene is TRBJ2-2, the V gene TRBV6-5; perhaps TRBD2 as D (6 bases). V lost 10 bases to trimming and J lost 0 bases, with 12 bases between them. The germline V gene has CDR1 MNHEY and CDR2 SVGAGI. The CDR3 covers 14 residues. DNA for the CDR3: TGTGCCACCATGGGACTCTCGAACACCGGGGAGCTGTTTTTT. Translation: CATMGLSNTGELFF.

In this sample, this clone turned up a few times. The rearrangement uses TRBV3-1 (or the pseudogene TRBV3-2) and TRBJ1-1; 8 bases map to TRBD1. The germline V gene has CDR1 LGHDT and CDR2 YNNKEL (reference sequence). This CDR3 contains 13 residues. Trimming at V came to 4 bases and at J to 3 bases, leaving 1 base not matched to a gene. The CDR3 spells CASSLTGDTEAFF. The CDR3 region has the DNA TGTGCCAGCAGCCTGACAGGGGACACTGAAGCTTTCTTT.